This T cell receptor (beta chain) was recorded in a study of identical twins. Germline CDR1 is WSHSY and CDR2 is SAAADI. The V gene lost 8 bases and the J gene lost 1 base, with 17 bases spanning the gap. CDR3 length: 15 residues. Concerning this clonotype: Its antigen is still unknown.

Study-level results: Sequences that were out-of-frame, alpha and twin-shared displayed an excess of low generation probability. Fewer insertions were carried by abundant cord blood beta clonotypes, but none was seen in memory repertoires. Zero-insertion analyses were open to partial confounding by invariant MAIT and iNKT cells. The models systematically underestimated how much out-of-frame TCR alpha was shared in monozygotic twins.

In TCRdb, the 5' RACE reads were re-called with MiXCR into one record per CDR3 protein. Among some 600,000 distinct CDR3 sequences listed, 7.1% were seen once. Another study also made use of these data, one on yellow fever vaccine responses in identical twins.

The sample taken for sequencing was PBMCs. The chain couples TRBV10-2 to TRBJ1-1; a possible D gene is TRBD1 (5 bases). This TCR derives from a woman between 18 and 29 years old in good health. CDR3 region: CASLPSGDPNTEAFF. As DNA, the CDR3 is TGCGCCAGCCTCCCATCGGGGGATCCGAACACTGAAGCTTTCTTT.